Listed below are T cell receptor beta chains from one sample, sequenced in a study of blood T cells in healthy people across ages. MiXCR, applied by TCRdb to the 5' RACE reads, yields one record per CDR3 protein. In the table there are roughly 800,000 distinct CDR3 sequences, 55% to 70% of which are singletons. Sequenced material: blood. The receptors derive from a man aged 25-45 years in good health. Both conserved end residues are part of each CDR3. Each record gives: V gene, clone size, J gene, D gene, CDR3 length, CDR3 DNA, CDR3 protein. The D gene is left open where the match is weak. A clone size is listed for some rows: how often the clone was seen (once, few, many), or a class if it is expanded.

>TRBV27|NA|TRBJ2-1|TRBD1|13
TGTGCCAGCGCGTGGCAGGGGGCAGATGAGCAGTTCTTC
CASAWQGADEQFF
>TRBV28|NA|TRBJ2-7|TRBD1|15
TGTGCCAGCAGGGGACAGGGGGCGAAAAGCTACGAGCAGTACTTC
CASRGQGAKSYEQYF
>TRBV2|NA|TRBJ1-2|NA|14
TGTGCCAGCAGTGAAGCCGGGACTCATTATGGCTACACCTTC
CASSEAGTHYGYTF
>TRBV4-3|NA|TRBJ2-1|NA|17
TGCGCCAGCAGCCAAGATGTCTCCAGAGGGGCCGCGAATGAGCAGTTCTTC
CASSQDVSRGAANEQFF
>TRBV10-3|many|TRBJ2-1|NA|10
TGTGCCATAGGGGGGGATGAGCAGTTCTTC
CAIGGDEQFF
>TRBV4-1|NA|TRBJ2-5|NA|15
TGCGCCAGCAGCCCGAGCTTTAGCGGACGGGAGACCCAGTACTTC
CASSPSFSGRETQYF
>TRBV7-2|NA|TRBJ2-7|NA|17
TGTGCCAGCAGGCTTCGGCGAGGACGGCAAACTACCTACGAGCAGTACTTC
CASRLRRGRQTTYEQYF
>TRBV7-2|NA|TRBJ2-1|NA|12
TGTGCCAGCAGCTTCCAGCCCAATGAGCAGTTCTTC
CASSFQPNEQFF
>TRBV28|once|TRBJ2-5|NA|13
TGTGCCAGCAGCACTACTCCGGTTGAGACCCAGTACTTC
CASSTTPVETQYF
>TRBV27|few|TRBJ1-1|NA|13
TGTGCCAGCAGTTTATCAGAGAACACTGAAGCTTTCTTT
CASSLSENTEAFF
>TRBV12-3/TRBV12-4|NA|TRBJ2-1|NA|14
TGTGCCAGCGGTAACAGGCGCTCCTACAATGAGCAGTTCTTC
CASGNRRSYNEQFF
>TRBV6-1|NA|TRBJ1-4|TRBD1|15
TGTGCCAGCAGTGAATTGGACAGGAGCCGTGAAAAACTGTTTTTT
CASSELDRSREKLFF
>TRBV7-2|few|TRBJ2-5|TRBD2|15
TGTGCCAGCAGCTCAGGACTAGCTAGGGGGGAGACCCAGTACTTC
CASSSGLARGETQYF
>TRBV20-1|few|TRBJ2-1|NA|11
TGCAGAGGGGGGGTAGGCGCTGAGCAGTTCTTC
CRGGVGAEQFF
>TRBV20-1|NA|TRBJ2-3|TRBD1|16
TGCAGTGCTAGAGACTGGGGGACAGAGGGTACAGATACGCAGTATTTT
CSARDWGTEGTDTQYF
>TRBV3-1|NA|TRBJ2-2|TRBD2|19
TGTGCCAGCAGCCAAGACCCAAAGACTAGCGGGAGACGAACCGGGGAGCTGTTTTTT
CASSQDPKTSGRRTGELFF
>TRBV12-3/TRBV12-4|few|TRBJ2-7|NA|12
TGTGCCAGCAGTCGACAGGTCTACGAGCAGTACTTC
CASSRQVYEQYF
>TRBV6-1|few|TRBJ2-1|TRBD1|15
TGTGCCAGCAGTCTCGGACAGGGGGAGGTCAATGAGCAGTTCTTC
CASSLGQGEVNEQFF
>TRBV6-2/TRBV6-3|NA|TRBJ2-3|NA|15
TGTGCCAGCAGTTACGGCGGAGCCGGTAGGGATACGCAGTATTTT
CASSYGGAGRDTQYF
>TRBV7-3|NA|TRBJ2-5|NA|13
TGTGCCAGCAGCATCGGGATTAACAATGAGCAGTACTTC
CASSIGINNEQYF
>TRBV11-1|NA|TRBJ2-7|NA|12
TGTGCCAGCAGCCGGAACCGTAACGAGCAGTACTTC
CASSRNRNEQYF
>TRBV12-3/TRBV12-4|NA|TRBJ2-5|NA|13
TGTGCCAGCCGACGGGGGGCACAAGAGACCCAGTACTTC
CASRRGAQETQYF
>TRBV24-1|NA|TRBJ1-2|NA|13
TGTGCCACCAGTGAGGGGGCGAACTATGGCTACACCTTC
CATSEGANYGYTF
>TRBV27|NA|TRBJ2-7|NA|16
TGTGCCAGCAGTCTCGGGACTCCCGACGTGGGGTACGAGCAGTACTTC
CASSLGTPDVGYEQYF
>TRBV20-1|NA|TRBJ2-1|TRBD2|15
TGCAGTGCTAGGACTAGCGGAAGCGGGAAGTATGAGCAGTTCTTC
CSARTSGSGKYEQFF
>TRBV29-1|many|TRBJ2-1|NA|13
TGCAGCGTTGAAGACGAGGGAGGCAATGAGCAGTTCTTC
CSVEDEGGNEQFF
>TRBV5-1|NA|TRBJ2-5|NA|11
TGCGCCAGCAGCTTCAACGTTGAGCAGTACTTC
CASSFNVEQYF
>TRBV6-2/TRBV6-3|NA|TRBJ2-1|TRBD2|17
TGTGCCAGCAGTTACTCACTGGCGGGAGGGCCTTACAATGAGCAGTTCTTC
CASSYSLAGGPYNEQFF
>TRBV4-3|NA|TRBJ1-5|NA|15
TGCGCCAGCAGGCAAGTGAGTGACATTTATCAGCCCCAGCATTTT
CASRQVSDIYQPQHF
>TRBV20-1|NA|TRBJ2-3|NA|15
TGCAGTGCTAGAGATCCACGGCTTAGCACAGATACGCAGTATTTT
CSARDPRLSTDTQYF
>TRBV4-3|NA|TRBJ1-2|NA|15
TGCGCCAGCAGCCAAGGAGGGTTTGGAGGCTATGGCTACACCTTC
CASSQGGFGGYGYTF
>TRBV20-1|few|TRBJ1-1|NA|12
TGCAGTGCTAGAGATGGTGGGGGCGAAGCTTTCTTT
CSARDGGGEAFF